Below, 18 T cell receptor beta chains from the same sample are listed, as sequenced in a study of neoadjuvant nivolumab and ipilimumab in lung cancer. TCRdb keeps only in-frame clones here, not all; method: immunoSEQ multiplex PCR. Of around 4,500 clones listed, around 70% are singletons. Source: tumor tissue, taken after neoadjuvant nivolumab, alone or with ipilimumab, at or shortly before surgery. These receptors were collected from an adult with non-small cell lung cancer.

V usage is TRBV29-1 and J usage is TRBJ1-2; no reliable D call. The CDR3 is 12 amino acids. Germline CDR1 is SQVTM and CDR2 is ANQGSEA. Trimming cost V 6 bases and J 2 bases, with 10 bases left between them. In DNA, the CDR3 is TGCAGCGTATTGGACCTAAACTATGGCTACACCTTC. It is translated as CSVLDLNYGYTF. The whole variable domain, remainder taken from reference TRBV29-1 and TRBJ1-2, is SAVISQKPSRDICQRGTSLTIQCQVDSQVTMMFWYRQQPGQSLTLIATANQGSEATYESGFVIDKFPISRPNLTFSTLTVSNMSPEDSSIYLCSVLDLNYGYTFGSGTRLTVV.

This clone was seen only a few times. The rearrangement uses TRBV4-1 and TRBJ2-7; 9 bases are a match to TRBD2. This CDR3 comprises 15 residues. The ends lost 2 bases at V and 3 bases at J; junction bases unmatched: 5. Germline-derived CDR1 and CDR2 are MGHRA and YSYEKL. In nucleotides, the CDR3 is TGCGCCAGCAGCCAACCGGGACTAGCACGCTACGAGCAGTACTTC. Amino acid sequence: CASSQPGLARYEQYF.

This clone was found a few times. The V and J genes are TRBV27 and TRBJ1-5, with D possibly being TRBD1 (6 bases). This CDR3 region has 14 residues. The germline V gene has CDR1 MNHEY and CDR2 SMNVEV (reference sequence). The V and J ends lost 2 bases and 6 bases respectively, with 11 bases between them. This CDR3 reads CASSLTGRIQPQHF. The CDR3, as DNA: TGTGCCAGCAGTTTAACAGGGCGGATTCAGCCCCAGCATTTT.

The rearrangement joins TRBV11-3 to TRBJ2-3, with 12 bases identical to TRBD1. J lost 0 bases, V lost 5 bases, and 3 bases had no gene match. The CDR3 loop spans 16 amino acids. Germline loops: CDR1 SGHNT, CDR2 YENEEA. The CDR3 spells CASSRGQGASTDTQYF. DNA of the CDR3: TGTGCCAGCAGCCGGGGACAGGGGGCGAGCACAGATACGCAGTATTTT.

The chain is built from TRBV27 and TRBJ1-2, with a weak D call TRBD1 (5 bases). The CDR3 runs 14 residues. The V end lost 5 bases, the J end lost 7 bases, and 17 bases lay between the germline ends. Germline lookup yields CDR1 MNHEY and CDR2 SMNVEV (reference sequence). The CDR3 reads CASSPLGGLGGYTF. CDR3 sequence (DNA): TGTGCCAGCAGTCCCCTTGGGGGGTTGGGTGGCTACACCTTC.

The chain uses TRBV5-4 and TRBJ2-1, with TRBD2 matching 9 bases. The length of the CDR3 is 15 residues. The germline V gene has CDR1 SGHNT and CDR2 YYREEE (reference sequence). With V trimmed by 4 bases and J by 5 bases, 7 bases remained unmatched. CDR3 DNA: TGTGCCAGCAGCCCCTGGGCGGGGGGGAACAATGAGCAGTTCTTC. Protein product: CASSPWAGGNNEQFF.

The chain joins TRBV5-4 to TRBJ2-5; unclear D gene. The CDR3 contains 13 residues. Deletions cut 1 base from V and 5 bases from J, with 9 bases between. Looked up from germline, CDR1 is SGHNT and CDR2 is YYREEE (reference sequence). The CDR3 region has the DNA TGTGCCAGCAGCTTGAACCGGGTGGAGACCCAGTACTTC. Translating it yields CASSLNRVETQYF.

This chain joins TRBV6-6 and TRBJ2-5, with 7 bases identical to TRBD2. V lost 6 bases to trimming and J lost 5 bases; unmatched junction nucleotides: 9. The germline V gene encodes CDR1 MNHNY and CDR2 SVGAGI (reference sequence). This CDR3 is 14 amino acids long. CDR3 amino acids: CASSPWGGWETQYF. The CDR3 nucleotides read TGTGCCAGCAGCCCCTGGGGGGGATGGGAGACCCAGTACTTC.

CDR3 residues: CASSLLQGTQYF. CDR3 nucleotides: TGTGCCAGCAGCTTATTACAGGGGACGCAGTATTTT. The chain is built from TRBV11-2 and TRBJ2-3, with TRBD1 matching 7 bases. CDR1 is SGHAT, CDR2 FQNNGV, per germline. Trimming took 2 bases from V and 9 from J; bases not matched to a gene: 2. The CDR3 consists of 12 residues.

V and J are TRBV7-2 and TRBJ1-1; 10 nucleotides align to TRBD1. Germline V gene sequence: CDR1 SGHTA, CDR2 FQGNSA. J was trimmed by 6 bases and V by 4 bases; bases with no gene match: 5. This CDR3 region has 14 residues. The CDR3 loop is CASSSTGQGPEAFF. The CDR3 nucleotides are TGTGCCAGCAGCTCGACGGGACAGGGGCCTGAAGCTTTCTTT.

The chain is built from TRBV16 and TRBJ1-2; D remains ambiguous. The germline V and J ends were trimmed by 4 bases and 3 bases, with 12 bases remaining between them. Germline assignment: CDR1 KGHSY and CDR2 FQNENV. The CDR3 extends over 14 amino acids. The chain's CDR3 is CASSLGREDYGYTF. The CDR3 bases are TGTGCCAGCAGCCTCGGACGGGAGGACTATGGCTACACCTTC.

The table lists this clone with a few counts. The rearrangement links TRBV7-8 to TRBJ2-7; D call uncertain. The V gene lost 2 bases and the J gene lost 6 bases, with 11 bases spanning the gap. Germline V gene lookup returns CDR1 SGHVS and CDR2 FQNEAQ. This CDR3 comprises 13 residues. CDR3 in DNA: TGTGCCAGCAGCTTAAGTGGGGATCGCGAGCAGTACGTC. Its translation: CASSLSGDREQYV.

In this sample, this clone is hyperexpanded. The rearrangement uses TRBV5-6 and TRBJ1-2, with 9 bases that match TRBD1. Per germline, CDR1 SGHDT and CDR2 YYEEEE. The CDR3 extends over 14 amino acids. The junction had 5 bases not matched to a gene; V was cut back by 0 bases and J by 8 bases. CDR3 in DNA: TGTGCCAGCAGCTTGGGGACAGGGGCGCCCGGCTACACCTTC. Translated: CASSLGTGAPGYTF.

The gene calls are TRBV5-1 and TRBJ1-1, with 9 positions matching TRBD1. CDR1 is SGHRS and CDR2 is YFSETQ in the germline V gene. The CDR3 totals 14 residues. V shed 4 bases and J 3 bases; nucleotides not matched to a gene: 4. The CDR3 region has the DNA TGCGCCAGCAGCCGGGACAGGGTTGACACTGAAGCTTTCTTT. Protein: CASSRDRVDTEAFF. Supplemented by reference TRBV5-1 and TRBJ1-1, the full variable domain reads KAGVTQTPRYLIKTRGQQVTLSCSPISGHRSVSWYQQTPGQGLQFLFEYFSETQRNKGNFPGRFSGRQFSNSRSEMNVSTLELGDSALYLCASSRDRVDTEAFFGQGTRLTVV.

This clone was recorded only once. The CDR3 DNA sequence: TGTGCCACCAGCAGAGATTTACTCAATAGAGAGGGCTACACCTTC. Translation gives CATSRDLLNREGYTF. This chain uses TRBV15 with TRBJ1-2; D not resolved. CDR1 is LNHNV, CDR2 YYDKDF, per germline (reference sequence). This CDR3 is built from 15 residues. V was pared by 0 bases and J by 8 bases, with 16 bases between.

This sequence joins TRBV4-1 and TRBJ1-5; D might be TRBD1 (6 bases). Germline CDR1 and CDR2: MGHRA and YSYEKL. The CDR3 extends over 15 amino acids. The V end was cut by 2 bases, the J end by 6 bases, with 14 bases between. CDR3 in amino acids: CASSQSAQGFQPQHF. CDR3 nucleotide sequence: TGCGCCAGCAGCCAATCCGCCCAGGGGTTTCAGCCCCAGCATTTT.

The rearrangement joins TRBV11-2 to TRBJ2-5, with 8 bases that match TRBD1. The CDR3 has 15 amino acids. Germline V gene data show CDR1 as SGHAT and CDR2 as FQNNGV. After removal of 3 bases from V and 5 bases from J, the junction contained 8 bases not matched to a gene. In DNA, the CDR3 is TGTGCCAGCAGCTTTGGGGGGACAGGCGGGGAGACCCAGTACTTC. It encodes CASSFGGTGGETQYF.

This clone was detected only once. This chain connects TRBV10-2 to TRBJ1-2; D not resolved. The CDR3 is 13 residues long. Deletions cut 0 bases from V and 4 bases from J, with 6 bases between. CDR1 and CDR2 from the germline V gene are WSHSY and SAAADI. The CDR3 sequence is CASSESKRYGYTF. For the CDR3, the DNA is TGCGCCAGCAGTGAGTCGAAACGCTATGGCTACACCTTC.